The source of this T cell receptor (beta chain) is a study of OX40 agonist ivuxolimab in advanced cancers. Clones were read by immunoSEQ multiplex PCR, and TCRdb kept only the in-frame ones, dropping some. The data show roughly 80,000 clones, over 70% seen once. By proportion, this clone is medium-sized (0.01 to 0.1%). The same CDR3 also results from other DNA sequences found in this sample. CDR1 is MNHNY and CDR2 is SVGAGI in the germline V gene (reference sequence). After removal of 6 bases from V and 3 bases from J, the junction contained 3 bases not matched to a gene. The CDR3 spans 13 residues. The origin of this receptor is an adult with an advanced solid tumor such as melanoma, head and neck, liver or kidney cancer. The chain employs TRBV6-6 and TRBJ2-7; 9 nucleotides line up with TRBD1. This sample comprised CD4+ or CD8+ T cells sorted from blood, obtained in a trial of the OX40 agonist ivuxolimab. CDR3 amino acids: CASRGTGSYEQYF. DNA of the CDR3: TGTGCCAGCAGGGGGACAGGGAGCTACGAGCAGTACTTC.